One sample yielded the 23 T cell receptor beta chains listed below, sequenced in a study of T cell changes during pregnancy in multiple sclerosis. The method was immunoSEQ multiplex PCR; TCRdb's version includes in-frame clones alone and lacks a portion of them. The sample consists of about 75,000 clones, around 94% of them appearing once. The sample in question was CD4+ T cells from peripheral blood mononuclear cells, obtained after pregnancy. These receptor sequences come from a female donor with multiple sclerosis, enrolled in a pregnancy study.

The J gene is TRBJ2-7, the V gene TRBV28, with TRBD2 matching 10 bases. The CDR3 runs 16 residues. V shed 4 bases, J shed 1 base, and the junction held 7 bases outside the gene matches. CDR1 MDHEN and CDR2 SYDVKM come from the germline V gene. The CDR3: CASSSTGLARSYEQYF. Here the CDR3 DNA reads TGTGCCAGCAGTTCGACGGGACTAGCGAGGTCCTACGAGCAGTACTTC. The complete variable domain, with remaining parts taken from reference TRBV28 and TRBJ2-7, reads DVKVTQSSRYLVKRTGEKVFLECVQDMDHENMFWYRQDPGLGLRLIYFSYDVKMKEKGDIPEGYSVSREKKERFSLILESASTNQTSMYLCASSSTGLARSYEQYFGPGTRLTVT.

The rearrangement joins TRBV28 to TRBJ2-5, with D perhaps TRBD2 (7 bases). V lost 2 bases and J 2 bases, leaving 21 bases between the germline ends. Germline assignment: CDR1 MDHEN and CDR2 SYDVKM. The CDR3 runs to 18 residues. DNA of the CDR3: TGTGCCAGCAGTTTACACAGGGAGGGACTTTGGACACAAGAGACCCAGTACTTC. Protein product: CASSLHREGLWTQETQYF.

This chain connects TRBV7-2 to TRBJ1-4; no definite D call. Deletions cut 5 bases from V and 6 bases from J, with 13 bases between. The CDR3 has 14 amino acids. Germline V gives CDR1 SGHTA, CDR2 FQGNSA. The CDR3 DNA follows: TGTGCCAGCAGCCCCCGCGGGCACTATGAAAAACTGTTTTTT. Protein sequence: CASSPRGHYEKLFF.

The chain combines TRBV29-1 with TRBJ2-1, with 10 nucleotides matching TRBD2. Germline V gives CDR1 SQVTM, CDR2 ANQGSEA. Trimming took 5 bases from V and 9 from J; bases not matched to a gene: 13. This CDR3 region has 15 residues. The DNA for the CDR3 is TGCAGCGTTTCGAAAAGACTAGCGGGTAGGGGTGAGCAGTTCTTC. Its translation is CSVSKRLAGRGEQFF.

This sequence joins TRBV28 and TRBJ2-7; 7 nucleotides agree with TRBD1. J gave up 4 bases and V 0 bases, and 12 bases lay outside the gene matches. The CDR3 runs 17 residues. Germline-derived CDR1 and CDR2 are MDHEN and SYDVKM. This CDR3 is CASSLWSGGTELYEQYF. CDR3 DNA sequence: TGTGCCAGCAGTTTATGGTCAGGTGGGACAGAGCTTTACGAGCAGTACTTC.

This clone occurred once. This chain links TRBV5-1 with TRBJ2-1; TRBD2 matches 12 bases. CDR3 length: 17 residues. Germline CDR1 reads SGHRS; CDR2 reads YFSETQ. Trimming took 3 bases from V and 4 from J; bases not matched to a gene: 8. This chain's CDR3 is CASSSSGLAGLYNEQFF. In DNA form, the CDR3 reads TGCGCCAGCAGCTCTTCAGGACTAGCGGGATTATACAATGAGCAGTTCTTC.

This chain uses TRBV5-1 with TRBJ2-3; maybe TRBD1 (5 bases). CDR1 and CDR2 (germline): SGHRS, YFSETQ. V was clipped by 0 bases and J by 0 bases, with 8 bases between them. The CDR3 runs to 15 residues. Written as DNA, the CDR3 is TGCGCCAGCAGCTTGGGGGGCCGCAGCACAGATACGCAGTATTTT. Residues: CASSLGGRSTDTQYF.

The rearrangement joins TRBV19 to TRBJ1-5; no firm D call. Germline V gene data show CDR1 as LNHDA and CDR2 as SQIVND (reference sequence). Between the trimmed V and J ends, which lost 3 bases and 2 bases, there was a span of 8 bases. The CDR3 spans 14 residues. CDR3 residues: CASSMGRRNQPQHF. The CDR3 DNA follows: TGTGCCAGTAGTATGGGGAGACGCAATCAGCCCCAGCATTTT.

The chain links TRBV11-2 to TRBJ1-2; D call uncertain. V gave up 9 bases and J gave up 5 bases, with 22 bases separating them. This CDR3 has 15 residues. The germline gives CDR1 SGHAT, CDR2 FQNNGV. The CDR3: CARSGRRPFWYGYTF. The CDR3 DNA sequence: TGTGCCAGGAGCGGCCGGAGGCCATTTTGGTATGGCTACACCTTC.

V and J are TRBV5-1 and TRBJ2-3; 8 bases map to TRBD2. V lost 4 bases, J lost 4 bases, and 11 bases stayed unmatched. The CDR3 sequence is 16 residues long. Per germline, CDR1 SGHRS and CDR2 YFSETQ. CDR3 residues: CASSPTSGRWADTQYF. The CDR3 region has the DNA TGCGCCAGCAGCCCAACTAGCGGAAGGTGGGCAGATACGCAGTATTTT.

The J gene is TRBJ2-1, the V gene TRBV5-1; 7 bases map to TRBD2. V shed 0 bases and J 6 bases; nucleotides not matched to a gene: 9. Per germline, CDR1 SGHRS and CDR2 YFSETQ. The CDR3 loop spans 16 amino acids. CDR3 sequence: CASSLEGGVRSNEQFF. The CDR3 coding sequence is TGCGCCAGCAGCTTGGAGGGAGGGGTACGATCCAATGAGCAGTTCTTC.

Note on this clone: Relative to the germline gene, one junction end is altered; a read error may explain this. J is TRBJ2-2 and V is TRBV9, with 10 bases identical to TRBD2. Looked up from germline, CDR1 is SGDLS and CDR2 is YYNGEE. The CDR3 runs to 16 residues. Here the CDR3 reads CASSVDLAGALGGLFF. CDR3 in DNA: TGTGCCAGCAGCGTAGATCTAGCGGGAGCCCTCGGGGGGCTGTTTTTT.

This clone has only one observation. The chain has TRBV10-3 and TRBJ2-7, with D maybe TRBD1 (6 bases). Germline V gene sequence: CDR1 ENHRY, CDR2 SYGVKD. The CDR3 extends over 14 amino acids. Trimming cost V 6 bases and J 5 bases, with 17 bases left between them. DNA of the CDR3: TGTGCCATCAGGGCCAAACAGGGTTCCCACGAGCAGTACTTC. This translates into CAIRAKQGSHEQYF.

V usage is TRBV7-9 and J usage is TRBJ2-7; a possible D gene is TRBD1 (5 bases). The CDR3 totals 15 residues. The germline V gene encodes CDR1 SEHNR and CDR2 FQNEAQ (reference sequence). With 1 base removed from V and 5 bases from J, the gap between germline ends came to 15 bases. Here the CDR3 DNA reads TGTGCCAGCAGCTTAGAGGCAGGGCCCACCCACGAGCAGTACTTC. It yields the protein CASSLEAGPTHEQYF.

This rearrangement joins TRBV28 to TRBJ2-2; D perhaps matches TRBD1 (6 bases). The germline gives CDR1 MDHEN, CDR2 SYDVKM. This CDR3 contains 16 residues. The V end lost 3 bases, the J end lost 1 base, and 12 bases lay between the germline ends. CDR3 DNA sequence: TGTGCCAGCAGTTTCGGTCAGGGGATGAACACCGGGGAGCTGTTTTTT. Its translation: CASSFGQGMNTGELFF.

The chain links TRBV5-8 to TRBJ2-5; 10 bases are a match to TRBD1. The J segment lost 2 bases and the V segment lost 9 bases, leaving 7 bases of the junction unmatched. The germline V gene has CDR1 SGHTS and CDR2 YDEGEE. The CDR3 sequence is 14 residues long. CDR3 DNA sequence: TGTGCCACTTGGGACAGGGGATTTCAAGAGACCCAGTACTTC. The encoded protein is CATWDRGFQETQYF.

CDR3 amino acids: CASSPRANEQFF. In DNA, the CDR3 is TGTGCCAGCTCACCACGGGCCAATGAGCAGTTCTTC. J is TRBJ2-1 and V is TRBV18; D is uncertain. Germline V lookup: CDR1 KGHSH, CDR2 LQKENI. The CDR3 totals 12 residues. With 1 base removed from V and 6 bases from J, the gap between germline ends came to 4 bases. The full variable domain, completed using reference TRBV18 and TRBJ2-1, is NAGVMQNPRHLVRRRGQEARLRCSPMKGHSHVYWYRQLPEEGLKFMVYLQKENIIDESGMPKERFSAEFPKEGPSILRIQQVVRGDSAAYFCASSPRANEQFFGPGTRLTVL.

The V call is TRBV4-1, the J call TRBJ1-2; the D gene is possibly TRBD1 (6 bases). The V and J ends lost 1 base and 4 bases respectively, with 13 bases between them. CDR1 MGHRA and CDR2 YSYEKL come from the germline V gene. This CDR3 contains 15 residues. The CDR3 sequence: CASSQVGAVSYGYTF. For the CDR3, the DNA is TGCGCCAGCAGCCAAGTGGGGGCCGTGAGCTATGGCTACACCTTC.

The gene calls are TRBV30 and TRBJ1-5; TRBD1 matches 8 bases. Germline V gene data show CDR1 as GTSNPN and CDR2 as SVGIG (reference sequence). This CDR3 comprises 15 residues. With 2 bases clipped from V and 2 bases from J, the junction kept 5 bases outside the gene matches. The chain's CDR3 is CAWSYSGQGNQPQHF. In DNA form, the CDR3 reads TGTGCCTGGAGTTACTCGGGACAGGGCAATCAGCCCCAGCATTTT.

The rearrangement joins TRBV6-6 to TRBJ1-2, with 7 bases lining up with TRBD1. Trimming at V came to 0 bases and at J to 5 bases, leaving 6 bases not matched to a gene. The CDR3 runs to 15 residues. Germline V gene sequence: CDR1 MNHNY, CDR2 SVGAGI (reference sequence). This chain's CDR3 is CASSYSLWDSYGYTF. In nucleotides, the CDR3 is TGTGCCAGCAGTTACTCGCTGTGGGACAGTTATGGCTACACCTTC.

This clone was counted once. The chain links TRBV19 to TRBJ2-1; possible D gene TRBD2, 5 bases. The germline CDR1 and CDR2 sequences are LNHDA and SQIVND (reference sequence). The V gene lost 4 bases and the J gene lost 10 bases, with 11 bases spanning the gap. This CDR3 comprises 12 residues. The CDR3 loop reads CASSKLAWEQFF. In DNA form, the CDR3 reads TGTGCCAGTAGTAAGCTAGCATGGGAGCAGTTCTTC.

V gene TRBV19 combines with J gene TRBJ1-5, with 9 bases lining up with TRBD1. CDR1 LNHDA and CDR2 SQIVND come from the germline V gene (reference sequence). The CDR3 has 21 amino acids. With 0 bases clipped from V and 0 bases from J, the junction kept 15 bases outside the gene matches. The CDR3 here is CASSIDLQGALGTTSNQPQHF. In DNA form, the CDR3 reads TGTGCCAGTAGTATAGACCTACAGGGGGCGCTGGGTACGACTAGCAATCAGCCCCAGCATTTT.

The chain couples TRBV5-1 to TRBJ2-1, with 12 bases lining up with TRBD1. This CDR3 comprises 19 residues. Germline loops: CDR1 SGHRS, CDR2 YFSETQ. The J segment lost 1 base and the V segment lost 3 bases, leaving 11 bases of the junction unmatched. The CDR3 protein is CASSSILGQGALSYNEQFF. In DNA, the CDR3 is TGCGCCAGCAGCTCGATTCTGGGACAGGGGGCATTGTCCTACAATGAGCAGTTCTTC.